Listed below are T cell receptor beta chains from one sample, sequenced in a study of beta chain features in type 1 diabetes. This table comes from immunoSEQ multiplex PCR, and its TCRdb copy is limited to in-frame clones, with some not included. This sample carries under 200,000 clones, 8% to 8.5% of them seen once, and the ten largest clones take around 0.5%. The sequenced material came from central memory CD4+ T cells from blood. Every receptor here comes from a woman aged 18-35 years with type 1 diabetes. The CDR3 runs from the conserved cysteine through the conserved F or W. Each record gives: V gene, clone size, D gene, J gene, CDR3 protein, CDR3 DNA. The D gene is left open where the match is weak. Not every row has a clone size; where given, it reads once, few, many or a size class.

V gene: TRBV7-2; clone size: .; D gene: TRBD2; J gene: TRBJ2-1; CDR3 protein: CASSPFVVAGGNEQFF; CDR3 DNA: TGTGCCAGCAGCCCATTCGTAGTGGCGGGAGGTAATGAGCAGTTCTTC
V gene: TRBV5-4; clone size: .; D gene: .; J gene: TRBJ2-7; CDR3 protein: CASSLELASDEQYF; CDR3 DNA: TGTGCCAGCAGCTTGGAACTAGCCAGTGACGAGCAGTACTTC
V gene: TRBV5-1; clone size: .; D gene: TRBD1; J gene: TRBJ2-7; CDR3 protein: CASSMGQAETYF; CDR3 DNA: TGCGCCAGCAGCATGGGACAGGCGGAGACGTACTTC
V gene: TRBV7-9; clone size: few; D gene: .; J gene: TRBJ2-2; CDR3 protein: CASSPSLGRNTGELFF; CDR3 DNA: TGTGCCAGCAGCCCGTCTCTGGGGCGGAACACCGGGGAGCTGTTTTTT
V gene: TRBV2; clone size: .; D gene: .; J gene: TRBJ2-1; CDR3 protein: CAAINPGSGNEQFF; CDR3 DNA: TGTGCCGCCATTAACCCGGGGTCCGGCAATGAGCAGTTCTTC
V gene: TRBV5-6; clone size: .; D gene: TRBD1; J gene: TRBJ1-1; CDR3 protein: CASSPEQGRYTEAFF; CDR3 DNA: TGTGCCAGCAGCCCCGAACAGGGGAGGTACACTGAAGCTTTCTTT
V gene: TRBV7-2; clone size: .; D gene: .; J gene: TRBJ1-2; CDR3 protein: CASSLMVEGYTF; CDR3 DNA: TGTGCCAGCAGCTTAATGGTGGAGGGCTACACCTTC
V gene: TRBV18; clone size: few; D gene: .; J gene: TRBJ2-3; CDR3 protein: CASSSEDTQYF; CDR3 DNA: TGTGCCAGCTCGTCCGAGGATACGCAGTATTTT
V gene: TRBV4-3; clone size: .; D gene: .; J gene: TRBJ2-7; CDR3 protein: CASSQGLGDYEQYF; CDR3 DNA: TGCGCCAGCAGCCAAGGACTAGGGGACTACGAGCAGTACTTC
V gene: TRBV18; clone size: .; D gene: .; J gene: TRBJ2-6; CDR3 protein: CASSPRVARDEANVLTF; CDR3 DNA: TGTGCCAGCTCACCACGTGTAGCCAGGGATGAGGCCAACGTCCTGACTTTC
V gene: TRBV5-1; clone size: few; D gene: .; J gene: TRBJ1-6; CDR3 protein: CASSLRTDNSPLHF; CDR3 DNA: TGCGCCAGCAGCTTGAGGACAGACAATTCACCCCTCCACTTT
V gene: TRBV2; clone size: .; D gene: .; J gene: TRBJ2-3; CDR3 protein: CASSATTGSDTQYF; CDR3 DNA: TGTGCCAGCAGCGCCACGACAGGTTCAGATACGCAGTATTTT
V gene: TRBV4-2; clone size: few; D gene: .; J gene: TRBJ1-5; CDR3 protein: CASSQGLHSNQPQHF; CDR3 DNA: TGTGCCAGCAGCCAGGGACTCCATAGCAATCAGCCCCAGCATTTT
V gene: TRBV9; clone size: many; D gene: .; J gene: TRBJ2-3; CDR3 protein: CASSVEPSDTQYF; CDR3 DNA: TGTGCCAGCAGCGTAGAGCCGTCAGATACGCAGTATTTT
V gene: TRBV19; clone size: few; D gene: .; J gene: TRBJ2-3; CDR3 protein: CASSAWRDTQYF; CDR3 DNA: TGTGCCAGTAGTGCTTGGCGGGATACGCAGTATTTT
V gene: TRBV29-1; clone size: few; D gene: .; J gene: TRBJ2-4; CDR3 protein: CSVEIQGRSAKNIQYF; CDR3 DNA: TGCAGCGTTGAAATCCAGGGGCGTTCGGCCAAAAACATTCAGTACTTC
V gene: TRBV29-1; clone size: .; D gene: .; J gene: TRBJ2-5; CDR3 protein: CSADDRGETQYF; CDR3 DNA: TGCAGCGCCGACGACAGAGGAGAGACCCAGTACTTC
V gene: TRBV19; clone size: few; D gene: .; J gene: TRBJ1-5; CDR3 protein: CASSMGFSNQPQHF; CDR3 DNA: TGTGCCAGTAGTATGGGCTTCAGCAATCAGCCCCAGCATTTT
V gene: TRBV5-4; clone size: few; D gene: TRBD1; J gene: TRBJ2-7; CDR3 protein: CASSTGGQARREQYF; CDR3 DNA: TGTGCCAGCAGCACAGGGGGACAGGCGAGGAGGGAGCAGTACTTC
V gene: TRBV4-2; clone size: .; D gene: TRBD1; J gene: TRBJ2-2; CDR3 protein: CASSQDGQGAGELFF; CDR3 DNA: TGTGCCAGCAGCCAAGATGGACAGGGGGCCGGGGAGCTGTTTTTT
V gene: TRBV5-1; clone size: .; D gene: TRBD2; J gene: TRBJ2-3; CDR3 protein: CASSLGLAADTQYF; CDR3 DNA: TGCGCCAGCAGCTTAGGACTAGCCGCAGATACGCAGTATTTT
V gene: TRBV14; clone size: many; D gene: TRBD1; J gene: TRBJ2-7; CDR3 protein: CASSKRGQDFSYEQYF; CDR3 DNA: TGTGCCAGCAGCAAACGAGGACAGGATTTCTCCTACGAGCAGTACTTC
V gene: TRBV2; clone size: .; D gene: TRBD1; J gene: TRBJ1-1; CDR3 protein: CASSRDSQNTEAFF; CDR3 DNA: TGTGCCAGCAGTCGGGACAGCCAGAACACTGAAGCTTTCTTT
V gene: TRBV11-3; clone size: few; D gene: .; J gene: TRBJ2-1; CDR3 protein: CASSSTRNSYNEQFF; CDR3 DNA: TGTGCCAGCAGCTCTACTCGCAACTCCTACAATGAGCAGTTCTTC
V gene: TRBV7-2; clone size: few; D gene: .; J gene: TRBJ2-2; CDR3 protein: CASSKEVGELFF; CDR3 DNA: TGTGCCAGCAGCAAAGAGGTCGGGGAGCTGTTTTTT
V gene: TRBV9; clone size: .; D gene: TRBD1; J gene: TRBJ1-1; CDR3 protein: CASSVGGTGNTEAFF; CDR3 DNA: TGTGCCAGCAGCGTAGGAGGGACAGGGAACACTGAAGCTTTCTTT
V gene: TRBV10-3; clone size: few; D gene: .; J gene: TRBJ2-5; CDR3 protein: CAISKTRQETQYF; CDR3 DNA: TGTGCCATCAGCAAGACTCGCCAAGAGACCCAGTACTTC
V gene: TRBV7-9; clone size: few; D gene: .; J gene: TRBJ2-2; CDR3 protein: CASSKPGFDTGELFF; CDR3 DNA: TGTGCCAGCAGCAAGCCGGGGTTTGACACCGGGGAGCTGTTTTTT
V gene: TRBV18; clone size: .; D gene: .; J gene: TRBJ1-5; CDR3 protein: CASSRLGGAINQPQHF; CDR3 DNA: TGTGCCAGCTCACGATTAGGCGGGGCGATCAATCAGCCCCAGCATTTT
V gene: TRBV4-3; clone size: .; D gene: TRBD1; J gene: TRBJ1-6; CDR3 protein: CASSQGQGNSPLHF; CDR3 DNA: TGCGCCAGCAGCCAAGGACAGGGCAATTCACCCCTCCACTTT
V gene: TRBV19; clone size: many; D gene: TRBD1; J gene: TRBJ2-7; CDR3 protein: CASSIEGADNSYEQYF; CDR3 DNA: TGTGCCAGTAGTATTGAGGGGGCGGATAACTCCTACGAGCAGTACTTC
V gene: TRBV6-5; clone size: .; D gene: .; J gene: TRBJ1-4; CDR3 protein: CASIRGTNEKLFF; CDR3 DNA: TGTGCCAGCATCAGGGGAACTAATGAAAAACTGTTTTTT
V gene: TRBV2; clone size: few; D gene: .; J gene: TRBJ1-2; CDR3 protein: CASSTDGQSSAGYTF; CDR3 DNA: TGTGCCAGCAGTACCGATGGACAGTCCTCGGCTGGCTACACCTTC
V gene: TRBV28; clone size: few; D gene: TRBD1; J gene: TRBJ1-4; CDR3 protein: CASSLQGAQEKLFF; CDR3 DNA: TGTGCCAGCAGCCTACAGGGGGCGCAGGAAAAACTGTTTTTT
V gene: TRBV29-1; clone size: .; D gene: .; J gene: TRBJ2-3; CDR3 protein: CSVGQLGGTDTQYF; CDR3 DNA: TGCAGCGTTGGACAACTTGGTGGCACAGATACGCAGTATTTT
V gene: TRBV5-1; clone size: few; D gene: .; J gene: TRBJ1-1; CDR3 protein: CASGPRELGNTEAFF; CDR3 DNA: TGCGCCAGTGGCCCCAGGGAATTAGGGAACACTGAAGCTTTCTTT
V gene: TRBV29-1; clone size: .; D gene: TRBD2; J gene: TRBJ2-5; CDR3 protein: CSVDGSGQETQYF; CDR3 DNA: TGCAGCGTTGATGGTAGCGGGCAAGAGACCCAGTACTTC
V gene: TRBV5-6; clone size: few; D gene: TRBD2; J gene: TRBJ2-5; CDR3 protein: CASSSSGSAETQYF; CDR3 DNA: TGTGCCAGCAGCTCTAGCGGGAGTGCAGAGACCCAGTACTTC
V gene: TRBV11-2; clone size: .; D gene: .; J gene: TRBJ2-5; CDR3 protein: CASSRPGAGGETQYF; CDR3 DNA: TGTGCCAGCAGCCGTCCTGGGGCAGGTGGGGAGACCCAGTACTTC
V gene: TRBV10-3; clone size: .; D gene: TRBD2; J gene: TRBJ2-7; CDR3 protein: CAISESGTSGGDYEQYF; CDR3 DNA: TGTGCCATCAGTGAGTCGGGGACTAGCGGGGGGGACTACGAGCAGTACTTC
V gene: TRBV7-2; clone size: .; D gene: .; J gene: TRBJ2-5; CDR3 protein: CASRPGEETQYF; CDR3 DNA: TGTGCCAGCAGACCCGGGGAAGAGACCCAGTACTTC
V gene: TRBV28; clone size: .; D gene: .; J gene: TRBJ2-5; CDR3 protein: CASSWTQETQYF; CDR3 DNA: TGTGCCAGCAGTTGGACACAAGAGACCCAGTACTTC
V gene: TRBV4-3; clone size: .; D gene: TRBD2; J gene: TRBJ2-2; CDR3 protein: CASSQLPNSGGAATGELFF; CDR3 DNA: TGCGCCAGCAGCCAATTACCCAATAGCGGGGGGGCAGCCACCGGGGAGCTGTTTTTT
V gene: TRBV7-2; clone size: few; D gene: .; J gene: TRBJ1-1; CDR3 protein: CASSLLAGSVTEAFF; CDR3 DNA: TGTGCCAGCAGCTTACTGGCGGGTTCGGTCACTGAAGCTTTCTTT
V gene: TRBV5-1; clone size: .; D gene: .; J gene: TRBJ2-1; CDR3 protein: CATYTDSYNEQFF; CDR3 DNA: TGCGCCACCTATACAGATAGCTACAATGAGCAGTTCTTC
V gene: TRBV6-5; clone size: few; D gene: .; J gene: TRBJ1-1; CDR3 protein: CASRMTSANTEAFF; CDR3 DNA: TGTGCCAGCAGAATGACATCAGCGAACACTGAAGCTTTCTTT
V gene: TRBV25-1; clone size: few; D gene: .; J gene: TRBJ1-2; CDR3 protein: CASSDGQLNYGYTF; CDR3 DNA: TGTGCCAGCAGTGATGGGCAGCTTAACTATGGCTACACCTTC
V gene: TRBV19; clone size: few; D gene: TRBD2; J gene: TRBJ2-2; CDR3 protein: CASSQITSGRAGRSGELFF; CDR3 DNA: TGTGCCAGTAGCCAAATTACTAGCGGGAGGGCCGGACGGTCCGGGGAGCTGTTTTTT
V gene: TRBV27; clone size: .; D gene: .; J gene: TRBJ1-1; CDR3 protein: CASSLWPTGSTPLNTEAFF; CDR3 DNA: TGTGCCAGCAGTTTATGGCCAACAGGTTCGACCCCGTTGAACACTGAAGCTTTCTTT
V gene: TRBV6-5; clone size: .; D gene: TRBD1; J gene: TRBJ2-2; CDR3 protein: CASSSRQGRGTGELFF; CDR3 DNA: TGTGCCAGCAGTTCACGACAGGGTCGAGGCACCGGGGAGCTGTTTTTT
V gene: TRBV19; clone size: few; D gene: .; J gene: TRBJ1-5; CDR3 protein: CASSIDSPTPQHF; CDR3 DNA: TGTGCCAGTAGTATAGATAGTCCGACTCCCCAGCATTTT
V gene: TRBV7-9; clone size: few; D gene: TRBD1; J gene: TRBJ2-5; CDR3 protein: CASSQGQGGETQYF; CDR3 DNA: TGTGCCAGCAGCCAGGGACAGGGAGGGGAGACCCAGTACTTC
V gene: TRBV7-3; clone size: .; D gene: TRBD1; J gene: TRBJ2-7; CDR3 protein: CASSPGQGYEQYF; CDR3 DNA: TGTGCCAGCAGCCCGGGACAGGGCTACGAGCAGTACTTC